This passage covers 10 T cell receptor beta chains from one sample sequenced in a study of cytomegalovirus exposure and HLA in healthy donors. The PCR used 60 Vbeta and 13 Jbeta primers. The table came from immunoSEQ multiplex PCR; TCRdb's copy has only in-frame clones and leaves some out. The table lists about 140,000 clones, 70% of them singletons. What was sequenced was PBMCs. The receptor source for this set is a young woman in good health and CMV-seronegative.

This chain links TRBV7-8 with TRBJ2-1; TRBD2 matches at 12 bases. The CDR3 consists of 15 residues. Germline V gene lookup returns CDR1 SGHVS and CDR2 FQNEAQ. V lost 5 bases and J lost 6; bases outside the gene matches: 5. The CDR3: CASSTGLAGGNEQFF. The CDR3 DNA follows: TGTGCCAGCAGCACGGGACTAGCGGGCGGCAATGAGCAGTTCTTC.

The CDR3 DNA reads as TGTGCCAGCAGCCCCCGGGAAGCGGCCGGCACCGGGGAGCTGTTTTTT. Residues: CASSPREAAGTGELFF. This chain connects TRBV7-3 to TRBJ2-2; maybe TRBD2 (5 bases). With 5 bases removed from V and 4 bases from J, the gap between germline ends came to 17 bases. The CDR3 totals 16 residues. Germline loops: CDR1 SGHTA, CDR2 FQGTGA.

J is TRBJ2-2 and V is TRBV7-3; tentative D call: TRBD1 (5 bases). Per the germline V gene, CDR1 is SGHTA and CDR2 is FQGTGA. Trimming took off 4 bases at V and 4 bases at J, with 7 bases between the two ends. The CDR3 totals 13 residues. CDR3 in amino acids: CASSSGSTGELFF. The CDR3 nucleotides are TGTGCCAGCAGCTCAGGGTCCACCGGGGAGCTGTTTTTT.

The CDR3 reads CASTSPLSYEQYF. CDR3 nucleotides: TGTGCCAGCACCTCTCCCCTCTCCTACGAGCAGTACTTC. The chain employs TRBV28 and TRBJ2-7, with D unresolved. The CDR3 loop spans 13 amino acids. Per germline, CDR1 MDHEN and CDR2 SYDVKM. Trimming pared 7 bases from V and 0 bases from J, leaving 10 bases between.

This sequence joins TRBV6-5 and TRBJ1-2, with a possible D match to TRBD1 (5 bases). V dropped 2 bases and J dropped 7 bases, with 17 bases sitting between them. The length of the CDR3 is 15 residues. Germline V gene data show CDR1 as MNHEY and CDR2 as SVGAGI. CDR3 in DNA: TGTGCCAGCAGTTACCCTACTCATCAGGGATTTGGCTACACCTTC. Amino acid sequence: CASSYPTHQGFGYTF.

The DNA of the CDR3 is TGTGCCAGCAGCTTGCTTCCGAACACTGAAGCTTTCTTT. It encodes CASSLLPNTEAFF. The chain recombines TRBV5-6 with TRBJ1-1; D not certain. The CDR3 runs 13 residues. The V gene's germline CDR1 is SGHDT and CDR2 YYEEEE. V was clipped by 1 base and J by 1 base, with 5 bases between them.

The chain has TRBV29-1 and TRBJ1-2; the D is unclear. This CDR3 region has 15 residues. The V end was cut by 1 base, the J end by 2 bases, with 14 bases between. Germline CDR1 SQVTM, CDR2 ANQGSEA. The CDR3 region is CSVEVGVGLNYGYTF. CDR3 in DNA: TGCAGCGTTGAAGTCGGGGTCGGACTAAACTATGGCTACACCTTC. The full variable domain, its missing parts supplied by reference TRBV29-1 and TRBJ1-2, is SAVISQKPSRDICQRGTSLTIQCQVDSQVTMMFWYRQQPGQSLTLIATANQGSEATYESGFVIDKFPISRPNLTFSTLTVSNMSPEDSSIYLCSVEVGVGLNYGYTFGSGTRLTVV.

J is TRBJ1-1 and V is TRBV7-9; 8 positions agree with TRBD1. In germline, CDR1 is SEHNR, CDR2 FQNEAQ (reference sequence). J gave up 2 bases and V 4 bases, and 9 bases lay outside the gene matches. This CDR3 region has 16 residues. Here the CDR3 reads CASSWGGTGGNTEAFF. In DNA, the CDR3 is TGTGCCAGCAGCTGGGGGGGCACAGGGGGAAACACTGAAGCTTTCTTT.

A single count supports this clone. This chain uses TRBV6-1 with TRBJ2-6; D may be TRBD2 (5 bases). The germline V gene encodes CDR1 MNHNS and CDR2 SASEGT. This CDR3 region has 14 residues. The V end lost 3 bases, the J end lost 4 bases, and 7 bases lay between the germline ends. For the CDR3, the DNA is TGTGCCAGCAGTGAGCCGGGAGGGGCCAACGTCCTGACTTTC. This sequence encodes CASSEPGGANVLTF.

The chain is built from TRBV4-2 and TRBJ2-6; 10 bases agree with TRBD2. The germline V gene has CDR1 LGHNA and CDR2 YNFKEQ. V was clipped by 0 bases and J by 1 base; unmatched bases: 6. This CDR3 region has 19 residues. DNA of the CDR3: TGTGCCAGCAGCCAAGATCGGCTAGCGGGGGTTTCTGGGGCCAACGTCCTGACTTTC. This encodes CASSQDRLAGVSGANVLTF.